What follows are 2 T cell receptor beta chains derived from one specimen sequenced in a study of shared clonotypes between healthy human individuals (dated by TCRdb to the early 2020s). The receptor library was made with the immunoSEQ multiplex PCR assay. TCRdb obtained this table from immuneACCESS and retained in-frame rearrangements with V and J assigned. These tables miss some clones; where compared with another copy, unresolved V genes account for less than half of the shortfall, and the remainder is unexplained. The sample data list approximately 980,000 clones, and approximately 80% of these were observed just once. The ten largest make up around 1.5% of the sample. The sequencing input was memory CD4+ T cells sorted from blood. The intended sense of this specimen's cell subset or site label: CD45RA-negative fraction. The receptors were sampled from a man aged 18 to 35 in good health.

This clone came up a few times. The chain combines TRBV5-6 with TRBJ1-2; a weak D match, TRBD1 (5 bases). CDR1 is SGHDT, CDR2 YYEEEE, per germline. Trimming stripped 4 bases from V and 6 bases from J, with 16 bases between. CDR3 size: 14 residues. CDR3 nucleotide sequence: TGTGCCAGCAGCAAACTGGGAACGGGGGATGGCTACACCTTC. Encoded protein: CASSKLGTGDGYTF.

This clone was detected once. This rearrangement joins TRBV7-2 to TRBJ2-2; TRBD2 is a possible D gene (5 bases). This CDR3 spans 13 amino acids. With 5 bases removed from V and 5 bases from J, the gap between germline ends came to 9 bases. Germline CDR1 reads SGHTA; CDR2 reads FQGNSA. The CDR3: CASSQRWTGELFF. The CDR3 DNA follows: TGTGCCAGCAGCCAGCGGTGGACCGGGGAGCTGTTTTTT.